This T cell receptor beta chain was captured by sequencing in a study of a mutant IDH1 vaccine in newly diagnosed glioma (dated by TCRdb to about 2021). General notes on the study: In the chemotherapy-containing groups, vaccination started alongside temozolomide cycles, whereas in patients who had radiotherapy alone it started 4-6 weeks after radiotherapy. The roughly 34 treated patients were around 62% male and roughly 40% female, with a mean age of approximately 40 years. Prior to enrollment, patients had been given standard therapy consisting of radiotherapy alone, temozolomide alone, or radiochemotherapy with temozolomide, with the combination given to most patients. The week-35 safety follow-up was designated visit V12, and the week-47 end of study was designated visit V13. Peripheral blood samples were drawn at six visits, namely V03 (baseline), V05, V07, V10, V12 and V13. For exploratory analyses, around 23 treated patients had longitudinal TCRB deep sequencing done wherever samples were available. On the study overall, not on this receptor specifically: PBMC samples for TCRB deep sequencing were selected based on availability. According to the authors, sample limitations meant that analyses of patient blood samples could not be reproduced. Immune responses induced by the vaccine were seen in around 93% of patients across multiple MHC alleles. Pseudoprogression appeared unrelated to alterations in the top peripheral T cell clonotypes detected by TCRB sequencing.

Note on this clone: Its target antigen remains unknown. Per-base qualities were not stored, and no clone one base away is much larger.

The meaning of the sample's time point label: week 47, end of study. Each vaccine dose was 300 ug of a 20-mer mutant IDH1 peptide in Montanide, given subcutaneously with topical imiquimod. Patients were given eight vaccinations, in weeks 1, 3, 5, 7, 11, 15, 19 and 23, which matched visits V03 through V10. All donors had newly diagnosed IDH1-mutant astrocytomas of WHO grade 3 or 4 that showed loss of nuclear ATRX. The samples were drawn from NOA16, a multicentre, single-arm, open-label phase I trial in Germany that tested a mutant IDH1 peptide vaccine in humans for the first time. Genomic DNA for TCRB sequencing was extracted from EDTA blood using the DNeasy Blood and Tissue Kit. The library was made by the immunoSEQ multiplex PCR assay. Rearranged TCR beta chain sequences were amplified using the hsTCRB Kit according to the manufacturer's protocol. Sequencing of TCRB libraries was carried out on an Illumina MiSeq. The source study handled its data this way. The kit vendor's proprietary platform handled demultiplexing, trimming and gene mapping. TCRdb holds this immuneACCESS table with in-frame rearrangements only. Some clones are missing; in checked studies, unresolved V genes explain under half, and the rest has no known cause. V, J and clone size derive from that table, while D and trimming were established from the DNA sequence. The table for this sample lists 40,000 or so clones; approximately 79% of them were counted only once. The ten most abundant clones make up 15% to 20% of the sample.

Relative to germline, V is 0 bases shorter and J is 2 bases shorter, with 7 bases between their ends. From the cysteine through the phenylalanine, the CDR3 covers 15 amino acids. Kept here is only the CDR3 DNA, which spans 45 bases and is read in frame from base 1. According to the germline V gene, CDR1 reads LGHNA and CDR2 reads YSLEER. The material sequenced was PBMCs, taken from a glioma patient whose treatment included an IDH1 peptide vaccine. The chain is made from TRBV4-3 and TRBJ2-2, with the D gene not clear enough to name. The sequence came from a man aged 18 to 35 with glioma. Some clones in this sample may be carry-over from other donors' samples. The CDR3 has the sequence CASSQEVRNTGELFF. The nucleotides read TGCGCCAGCAGCCAAGAAGTGCGTAACACCGGGGAGCTGTTTTTT.